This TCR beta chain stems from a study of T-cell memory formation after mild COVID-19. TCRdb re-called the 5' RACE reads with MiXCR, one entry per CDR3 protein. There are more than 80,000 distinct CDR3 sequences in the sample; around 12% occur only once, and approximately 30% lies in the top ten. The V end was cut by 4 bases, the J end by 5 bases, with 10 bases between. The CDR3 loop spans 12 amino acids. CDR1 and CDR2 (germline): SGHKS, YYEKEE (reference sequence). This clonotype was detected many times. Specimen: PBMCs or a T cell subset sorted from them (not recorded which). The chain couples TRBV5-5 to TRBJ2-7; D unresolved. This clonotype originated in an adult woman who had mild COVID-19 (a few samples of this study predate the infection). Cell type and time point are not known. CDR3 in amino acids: CASSLDLDEQYF. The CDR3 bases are TGTGCCAGCAGCCTAGATCTCGACGAGCAGTACTTC.